The 31 T cell receptor beta chains below come from one sample, sequenced in a study of cytomegalovirus exposure and HLA in healthy donors. Amplification used 60 Vbeta primers and 13 Jbeta primers. Clones were read by immunoSEQ multiplex PCR, and TCRdb kept only the in-frame ones, dropping some. Its clone listing holds about 77,000 clones. The source material was PBMCs. Source of these receptors: a man aged 45-65 years in good health and CMV-seropositive.

The chain combines TRBV5-8 with TRBJ2-2, with 7 bases aligning to TRBD2. The CDR3 has 14 residues. J was trimmed by 2 bases and V by 6 bases; bases with no gene match: 4. Per the germline V gene, CDR1 is SGHTS and CDR2 is YDEGEE. The CDR3 spells CASKRDYNTGELFF. CDR3 in DNA: TGTGCCAGCAAGAGGGACTATAACACCGGGGAGCTGTTTTTT.

The chain uses TRBV19 and TRBJ1-1; 7 nucleotides agree with TRBD1. This CDR3 region has 13 residues. V was pared by 2 bases and J by 3 bases, with 0 bases of the junction left unmatched. CDR1 is LNHDA and CDR2 is SQIVND in the germline V gene (reference sequence). Here the CDR3 reads CASSIQGDTEAFF. As DNA, the CDR3 is TGTGCCAGTAGTATACAGGGGGACACTGAAGCTTTCTTT.

The V gene is TRBV9, the J gene TRBJ2-3; D gene uncertain. The CDR3 has 13 amino acids. Trimming cost V 0 bases and J 6 bases, with 8 bases left between them. Germline assignment: CDR1 SGDLS and CDR2 YYNGEE. The CDR3 sequence: CASSVDFLDTQYF. CDR3 DNA: TGTGCCAGCAGCGTAGACTTCCTCGATACGCAGTATTTT.

The V and J genes are TRBV19 and TRBJ2-2, with D possibly matching TRBD1 (6 bases). V was trimmed by 4 bases and J by 1 base, leaving 10 bases between them. Germline CDR1 and CDR2: LNHDA and SQIVND (reference sequence). This CDR3 is built from 15 residues. CDR3 nucleotide sequence: TGTGCCAGTAGTAAGGGGACATTGAACACCGGGGAGCTGTTTTTT. It is translated as CASSKGTLNTGELFF.

CDR3 nucleotide sequence: TGTGCCAGCAGCCCCGGGGGAGATACGCAGTATTTT. Protein: CASSPGGDTQYF. The rearrangement joins TRBV7-9 to TRBJ2-3; D is possibly TRBD2 (6 bases). The CDR3 has 12 residues. The germline V gene encodes CDR1 SEHNR and CDR2 FQNEAQ (reference sequence). V lost 5 bases, J lost 5 bases, and 8 bases lay in between. Drawing the rest from reference TRBV7-9 and TRBJ2-3, the complete variable domain is DTGVSQNPRHKITKRGQNVTFRCDPISEHNRLYWYRQTLGQGPEFLTYFQNEAQLEKSRLLSDRFSAERPKGSFSTLEIQRTEQGDSAMYLCASSPGGDTQYFGPGTRLTVL.

The chain is built from TRBV6-1 and TRBJ1-6, with TRBD1 as a possible D gene (6 bases). V dropped 6 bases and J dropped 10 bases, with 10 bases sitting between them. The CDR3 length is 12 residues. CDR1 and CDR2 from the germline V gene are MNHNS and SASEGT. CDR3 in amino acids: CASSLQGSPLHF. In DNA, the CDR3 is TGTGCCAGCAGCCTACAGGGATCACCCCTCCACTTT.

The rearrangement links TRBV6-1 to TRBJ2-7, with D possibly being TRBD2 (6 bases). The CDR3 runs to 16 residues. V was shortened by 4 bases and J by 3 bases, with 19 bases between the two germline ends. The germline V gene has CDR1 MNHNS and CDR2 SASEGT. CDR3 bases: TGTGCCAGCAGTGGCGGGCAGGGAGGATTCCTCTACGAGCAGTACGTC. Residues: CASSGGQGGFLYEQYV.

The V call is TRBV5-4, the J call TRBJ1-1, with TRBD1 identical over 8 bases. This CDR3 region has 15 residues. The V segment lost 4 bases and the J segment 3 bases; nucleotides outside the gene matches: 8. The germline CDR1 and CDR2 sequences are SGHNT and YYREEE (reference sequence). The CDR3 protein is CASSGQQGVDTEAFF. CDR3 nucleotide sequence: TGTGCCAGCAGCGGACAACAGGGGGTCGACACTGAAGCTTTCTTT.

The CDR3 protein is CASSLGGLAGDYEQYF. The CDR3 DNA sequence: TGTGCCAGCAGCTTGGGCGGACTAGCGGGGGACTACGAGCAGTACTTC. The chain is built from TRBV5-4 and TRBJ2-7; 13 positions agree with TRBD2. V was clipped by 0 bases and J by 3 bases; unmatched bases: 3. Germline V gene data show CDR1 as SGHNT and CDR2 as YYREEE (reference sequence). CDR3 length equals 16 residues.

This chain links TRBV5-1 with TRBJ1-1; D perhaps matches TRBD1 (6 bases). The CDR3 loop spans 14 amino acids. The V and J ends lost 3 bases and 1 base respectively, with 10 bases between them. From germline, CDR1 is SGHRS and CDR2 YFSETQ. Here the CDR3 reads CASSSGTQNTEAFF. The CDR3 DNA reads TGCGCCAGCAGCTCAGGGACACAGAACACTGAAGCTTTCTTT.

The V call is TRBV6-6, the J call TRBJ2-5; a weak D match, TRBD2 (5 bases). Deletions cut 6 bases from V and 4 bases from J, with 9 bases between. The CDR3 length is 12 residues. Per the germline V gene, CDR1 is MNHNY and CDR2 is SVGAGI (reference sequence). The CDR3 sequence: CASRGRGETQYF. The CDR3, as DNA: TGTGCCAGCAGGGGCCGGGGAGAGACCCAGTACTTC.

This chain links TRBV6-1 with TRBJ2-7; D unclear. V lost 0 bases, J lost 4 bases, and 7 bases lay in between. CDR1 MNHNS and CDR2 SASEGT come from the germline V gene. The CDR3 contains 13 residues. CDR3 sequence: CASSEALDYEQYF. The DNA for the CDR3 is TGTGCCAGCAGTGAAGCACTTGATTACGAGCAGTACTTC.

This sequence joins TRBV4-1 and TRBJ2-7, with TRBD1 as a possible D gene (6 bases). Trimming shortened V by 0 bases and J by 2 bases, and 11 bases separated the two germline ends. The V gene's germline CDR1 is MGHRA and CDR2 YSYEKL. The CDR3 extends over 15 amino acids. In nucleotides, the CDR3 is TGCGCCAGCAGCCAAGATCCCGGGACACCCTACGAGCAGTACGTC. This codes for CASSQDPGTPYEQYV.

The rearrangement links TRBV19 to TRBJ1-1; a weak D match, TRBD1 (6 bases). V shed 6 bases and J shed 1 base, with 12 bases lying between them. CDR3 length: 14 residues. Germline values: CDR1 LNHDA, CDR2 SQIVND (reference sequence). The CDR3: CASRKDSQNTEAFF. The CDR3 DNA is TGTGCCAGTAGGAAGGACAGCCAGAACACTGAAGCTTTCTTT. Combining the CDR3 with reference TRBV19 and TRBJ1-1 gives the whole variable domain DGGITQSPKYLFRKEGQNVTLSCEQNLNHDAMYWYRQDPGQGLRLIYYSQIVNDFQKGDIAEGYSVSREKKESFPLTVTSAQKNPTAFYLCASRKDSQNTEAFFGQGTRLTVV.

The V call is TRBV19, the J call TRBJ2-5; 8 bases agree with TRBD2. This CDR3 region has 15 residues. The J segment lost 1 base and the V segment lost 4 bases, leaving 5 bases of the junction unmatched. Germline assignment: CDR1 LNHDA and CDR2 SQIVND (reference sequence). The CDR3 reads CASSRSGSPQETQYF. The CDR3 nucleotides are TGTGCCAGTAGTAGGAGCGGGAGCCCCCAAGAGACCCAGTACTTC.

The genes are TRBV4-1 and TRBJ2-5; 8 nucleotides align to TRBD1. The CDR3 length is 14 residues. The germline CDR1 and CDR2 sequences are MGHRA and YSYEKL. With V trimmed by 3 bases and J by 13 bases, 13 bases remained unmatched. CDR3 sequence: CASSQGPGQVDRYF. The CDR3 bases are TGCGCCAGCAGCCAGGGACCGGGACAGGTCGATCGGTACTTC.

The V gene is TRBV9, the J gene TRBJ2-2; D gene unclear. From germline, CDR1 is SGDLS and CDR2 YYNGEE. V lost 2 bases and J 2 bases, leaving 7 bases between the germline ends. The CDR3 is made up of 14 amino acids. The CDR3: CASSVQINTGELFF. CDR3 nucleotide sequence: TGTGCCAGCAGCGTTCAGATAAACACCGGGGAGCTGTTTTTT.

The J gene is TRBJ1-3, the V gene TRBV6-6; D is unresolved. The V end was cut by 5 bases, the J end by 0 bases, with 8 bases between. Per the germline V gene, CDR1 is MNHNY and CDR2 is SVGAGI (reference sequence). This CDR3 comprises 14 residues. The CDR3 bases are TGTGCCAGCAGTGCGACTCTCTCTGGAAACACCATATATTTT. Amino acids: CASSATLSGNTIYF.

The chain recombines TRBV7-2 with TRBJ1-2; tentatively, D is TRBD1 (5 bases). The CDR3 runs to 14 residues. CDR1 SGHTA and CDR2 FQGNSA come from the germline V gene. Trimming left V 5 bases short and J 1 base short, with 11 bases between. This chain's CDR3 is CASSRDQGNYGYTF. CDR3 coding DNA: TGTGCCAGCAGCCGAGACCAGGGTAACTATGGCTACACCTTC.

This chain connects TRBV29-1 to TRBJ2-3; D is possibly TRBD1 (7 bases). The germline V gene encodes CDR1 SQVTM and CDR2 ANQGSEA. This CDR3 has 12 amino acids. V gave up 7 bases and J gave up 6 bases, with 14 bases separating them. The CDR3: CSAPSGGDTQYF. CDR3 sequence (DNA): TGCAGCGCCCCATCAGGGGGGGATACGCAGTATTTT.

This rearrangement joins TRBV5-1 to TRBJ1-1, with 9 bases identical to TRBD1. CDR1 and CDR2 (germline): SGHRS, YFSETQ. After removal of 0 bases from V and 1 base from J, the junction contained 4 bases not matched to a gene. This CDR3 region has 16 residues. CDR3 sequence: CASSLGTGVENTEAFF. The CDR3 nucleotides read TGCGCCAGCAGCTTGGGGACAGGGGTTGAGAACACTGAAGCTTTCTTT. The variable domain in full, completed from reference TRBV5-1 and TRBJ1-1, reads KAGVTQTPRYLIKTRGQQVTLSCSPISGHRSVSWYQQTPGQGLQFLFEYFSETQRNKGNFPGRFSGRQFSNSRSEMNVSTLELGDSALYLCASSLGTGVENTEAFFGQGTRLTVV.

The gene calls are TRBV13 and TRBJ2-1, with a possible D match to TRBD2 (5 bases). CDR3 length equals 17 residues. Germline V gives CDR1 PRHDT, CDR2 FYEKMQ (reference sequence). The V gene lost 5 bases and the J gene lost 0 bases, with 17 bases spanning the gap. CDR3 coding DNA: TGTGCCAGCAGCCCCCCCGGGGTGGATTTCTCCTACAATGAGCAGTTCTTC. Protein sequence: CASSPPGVDFSYNEQFF.

The V gene is TRBV19, the J gene TRBJ2-5; D possibly corresponds to TRBD1 (5 bases). Germline V lookup: CDR1 LNHDA, CDR2 SQIVND (reference sequence). The V end was cut by 9 bases, the J end by 4 bases, with 15 bases between. The CDR3 is 13 residues long. CDR3 residues: CASQESRVETQYF. CDR3 sequence (DNA): TGTGCCAGCCAGGAGTCCAGGGTAGAGACCCAGTACTTC. Full variable domain (rest looked up from reference TRBV19 and TRBJ2-5): DGGITQSPKYLFRKEGQNVTLSCEQNLNHDAMYWYRQDPGQGLRLIYYSQIVNDFQKGDIAEGYSVSREKKESFPLTVTSAQKNPTAFYLCASQESRVETQYFGPGTRLLVL.

This rearrangement joins TRBV19 to TRBJ1-1, with D maybe TRBD1 (5 bases). Germline CDR1 reads LNHDA; CDR2 reads SQIVND (reference sequence). The CDR3 spans 16 residues. Trimming shortened V by 2 bases and J by 3 bases, and 16 bases separated the two germline ends. The CDR3 sequence is CASSIPPGYVYTEAFF. For the CDR3, the DNA is TGTGCCAGTAGTATACCACCAGGGTACGTATACACTGAAGCTTTCTTT.

The chain carries TRBV2 and TRBJ2-5; 8 bases fit TRBD1. CDR3 length: 13 amino acids. Germline V gene sequence: CDR1 SNHLY, CDR2 FYNNEI. Trimming took 7 bases from V and 5 from J; bases not matched to a gene: 6. CDR3 amino acids: CASNLRTGETQYF. CDR3 DNA: TGTGCCAGCAACTTAAGGACAGGGGAGACCCAGTACTTC. The variable domain in full, with the rest retrieved from reference TRBV2 and TRBJ2-5, is EPEVTQTPSHQVTQMGQEVILRCVPISNHLYFYWYRQILGQKVEFLVSFYNNEISEKSEIFDDQFSVERPDGSNFTLKIRSTKLEDSAMYFCASNLRTGETQYFGPGTRLLVL.

The chain recombines TRBV6-6 with TRBJ1-5; 9 bases map to TRBD1. The CDR3 extends over 14 amino acids. V lost 7 bases to trimming and J lost 3 bases; unmatched junction nucleotides: 4. The germline V gene encodes CDR1 MNHNY and CDR2 SVGAGI (reference sequence). The CDR3 loop is CASTGDRANQPQHF. CDR3 bases: TGTGCCAGCACCGGGGACAGGGCCAATCAGCCCCAGCATTTT.

The V call is TRBV9, the J call TRBJ1-1, with 7 bases identical to TRBD1. V shed 4 bases, J shed 10 bases, and the junction held 4 bases outside the gene matches. CDR1 and CDR2 from the germline V gene are SGDLS and YYNGEE. This CDR3 is 11 amino acids long. Here the CDR3 DNA reads TGTGCCAGCAGCTCTCGACAGGGAGCTTTCTTT. Its protein is CASSSRQGAFF.

The rearrangement joins TRBV18 to TRBJ1-5; a possible D gene is TRBD1 (5 bases). The CDR3 consists of 15 residues. Deletions cut 1 base from V and 2 bases from J, with 9 bases between. Germline CDR1 is KGHSH and CDR2 is LQKENI. DNA of the CDR3: TGTGCCAGCTCACCACAGGGGATAGGCAATCAGCCCCAGCATTTT. It translates to CASSPQGIGNQPQHF.

The chain uses TRBV6-1 and TRBJ1-1, with no clear D. Per the germline V gene, CDR1 is MNHNS and CDR2 is SASEGT. Trimming took 2 bases from V and 6 from J, leaving 7 bases between them. There are 12 residues in the CDR3. CDR3 sequence: CASSERQAEAFF. CDR3 sequence (DNA): TGTGCCAGCAGTGAAAGGCAGGCTGAAGCTTTCTTT.

The chain carries TRBV7-9 and TRBJ1-1; D is undetermined. The CDR3 is made up of 13 amino acids. Between the trimmed V and J ends, which lost 5 bases and 8 bases, there was a span of 15 bases. The V gene's germline CDR1 is SEHNR and CDR2 FQNEAQ (reference sequence). Written as DNA, the CDR3 is TGTGCCAGCAGCCCTATGAGGGATATGGAAGCTTTCTTT. Translating it yields CASSPMRDMEAFF.

This chain uses TRBV9 with TRBJ1-2; D gene unclear. V was shortened by 0 bases and J by 2 bases, with 5 bases between the two germline ends. CDR3 size: 13 residues. Germline V lookup: CDR1 SGDLS, CDR2 YYNGEE. The CDR3 spells CASSVGTNYGYTF. The CDR3, as DNA: TGTGCCAGCAGCGTAGGCACAAACTATGGCTACACCTTC.